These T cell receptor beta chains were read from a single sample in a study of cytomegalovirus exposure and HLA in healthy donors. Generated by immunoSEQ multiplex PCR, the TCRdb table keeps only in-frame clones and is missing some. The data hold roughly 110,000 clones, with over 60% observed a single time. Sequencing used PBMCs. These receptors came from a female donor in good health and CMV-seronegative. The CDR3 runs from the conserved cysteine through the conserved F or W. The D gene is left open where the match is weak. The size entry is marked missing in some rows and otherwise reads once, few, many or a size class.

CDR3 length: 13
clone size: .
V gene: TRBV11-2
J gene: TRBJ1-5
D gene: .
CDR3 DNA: TGTGCCAGCAGCTCCGTTCCGGATCAGCCCCAGCATTTT
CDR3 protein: CASSSVPDQPQHF

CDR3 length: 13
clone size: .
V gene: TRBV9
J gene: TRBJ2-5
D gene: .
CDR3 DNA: TGTGCCAGCACGGGACTCCGTCAAGAGACCCAGTACTTC
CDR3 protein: CASTGLRQETQYF

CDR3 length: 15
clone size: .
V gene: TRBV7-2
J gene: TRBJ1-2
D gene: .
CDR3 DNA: TGTGCCAGCAGCGTAAAACAGGGAGCTGACTATGGCTACACCTTC
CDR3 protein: CASSVKQGADYGYTF

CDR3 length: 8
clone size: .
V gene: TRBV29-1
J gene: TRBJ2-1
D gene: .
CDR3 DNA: TGCAGCGTGCGGAGGCAGTTCTTC
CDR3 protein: CSVRRQFF

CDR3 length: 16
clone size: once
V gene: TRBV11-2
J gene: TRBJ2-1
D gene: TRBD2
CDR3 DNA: TGTGCCAGCAGCTTAACTAGCGGGGGGGCCGTTAATGAGCAGTTCTTC
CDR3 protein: CASSLTSGGAVNEQFF

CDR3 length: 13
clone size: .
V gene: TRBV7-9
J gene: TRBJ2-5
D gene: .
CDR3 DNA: TGTGCCAGCAGCTTATCAGGGCGAGAGACCCAGTACTTC
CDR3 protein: CASSLSGRETQYF

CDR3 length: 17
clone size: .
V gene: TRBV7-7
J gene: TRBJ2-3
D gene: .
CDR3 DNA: TGTGCTAGCAGCTTAGGGGGTTCGGGGGTGAGCACAGATACGCAGTATTTT
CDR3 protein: CASSLGGSGVSTDTQYF

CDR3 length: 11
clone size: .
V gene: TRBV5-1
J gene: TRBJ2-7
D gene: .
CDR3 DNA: TGCGCCAGCAGCTTGGGAGGGGAGCAGTACTTC
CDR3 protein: CASSLGGEQYF

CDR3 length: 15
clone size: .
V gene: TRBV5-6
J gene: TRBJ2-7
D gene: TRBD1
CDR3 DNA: TGTGCCAGCAGCCCCGAGGGACAGGGTACCTACGAGCAGTACTTC
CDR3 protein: CASSPEGQGTYEQYF

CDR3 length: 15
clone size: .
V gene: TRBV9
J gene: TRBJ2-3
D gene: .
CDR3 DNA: TGTGCCAGCAGCGTAGGGGGAGTAGAAACAGATACGCAGTATTTT
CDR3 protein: CASSVGGVETDTQYF

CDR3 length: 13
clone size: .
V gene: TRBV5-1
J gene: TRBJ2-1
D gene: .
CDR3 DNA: TGCGCCAGCAGCTTGGACAGGCTAGATGAGCAGTTCTTC
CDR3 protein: CASSLDRLDEQFF

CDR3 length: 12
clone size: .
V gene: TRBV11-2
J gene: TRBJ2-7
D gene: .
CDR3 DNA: TGTGCCAGCAGTTCCTCCCTAATCGAGCAGTACTTC
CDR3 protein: CASSSSLIEQYF

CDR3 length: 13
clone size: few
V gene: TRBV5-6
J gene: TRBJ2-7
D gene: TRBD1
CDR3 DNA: TGTGCCAGCAGCTGGGACAGGTCCTACGAGCAGTACTTC
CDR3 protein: CASSWDRSYEQYF

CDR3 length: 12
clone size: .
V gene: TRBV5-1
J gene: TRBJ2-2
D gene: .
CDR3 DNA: TGCGCCAGCAGCTTTATAGCCGGGGAGCTGTTTTTT
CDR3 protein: CASSFIAGELFF

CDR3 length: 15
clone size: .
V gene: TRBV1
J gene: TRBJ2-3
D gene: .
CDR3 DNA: TGCACCAGCAAGTGGCGGGGGGGTGTTGTAGATACGCAGTATTTT
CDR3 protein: CTSKWRGGVVDTQYF

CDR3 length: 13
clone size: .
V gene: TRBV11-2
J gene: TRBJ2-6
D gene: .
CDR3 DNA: TGTGCCAGCAGCTCCGCTGGGGCCAACGTCCTGACTTTC
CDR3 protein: CASSSAGANVLTF

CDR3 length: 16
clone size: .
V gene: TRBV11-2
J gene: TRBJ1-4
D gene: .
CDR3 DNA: TGTGCCAGCAGCTTAGATTTGAGGGCCAGAGGGGAAAAACTGTTTTTT
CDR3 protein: CASSLDLRARGEKLFF

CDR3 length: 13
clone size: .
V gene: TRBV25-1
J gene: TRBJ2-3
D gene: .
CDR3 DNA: TGTGCCAGCAGTGAATCGTGGCCAGATACGCAGTATTTT
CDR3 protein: CASSESWPDTQYF

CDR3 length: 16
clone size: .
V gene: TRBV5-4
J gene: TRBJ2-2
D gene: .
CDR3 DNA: TGTGCCAGCAGGGACCCTCGGGGGGCCGGCACCGGGGAGCTGTTTTTT
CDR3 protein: CASRDPRGAGTGELFF

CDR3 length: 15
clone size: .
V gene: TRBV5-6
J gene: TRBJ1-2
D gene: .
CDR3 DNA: TGTGCCAGCAGCTTGGGACAGTTACCTAACTATGGCTACACCTTC
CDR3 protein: CASSLGQLPNYGYTF

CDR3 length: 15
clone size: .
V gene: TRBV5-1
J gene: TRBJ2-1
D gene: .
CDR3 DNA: TGCGCCAGCAGCAGATACAGGGTCTCCGGCAATGAGCAGTTCTTC
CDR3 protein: CASSRYRVSGNEQFF

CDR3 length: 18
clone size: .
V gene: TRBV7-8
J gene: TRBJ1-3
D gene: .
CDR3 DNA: TGTGCCAGCAGCTTAAGCCCGAGACCGACAGGCCCTGGAAACACCATATATTTT
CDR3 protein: CASSLSPRPTGPGNTIYF

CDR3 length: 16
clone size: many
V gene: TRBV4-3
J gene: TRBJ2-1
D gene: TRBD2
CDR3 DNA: TGCGCCAGCAGCCAAGGGGAGCGGGGGGGCTTTCATGAGCAGTTCTTC
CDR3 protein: CASSQGERGGFHEQFF

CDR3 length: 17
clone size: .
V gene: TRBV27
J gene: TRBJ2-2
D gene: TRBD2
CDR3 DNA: TGTGCCAGCAAGCCACTAGCGGGGGGGCTTTATAGCGGGGAGCTGTTTTTT
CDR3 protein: CASKPLAGGLYSGELFF

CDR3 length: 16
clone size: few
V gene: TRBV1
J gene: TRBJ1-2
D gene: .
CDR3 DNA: TGCACCAGCAGCCAAGTTGTTTTTTCAGCTAACTATGGCTACACCTTC
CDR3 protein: CTSSQVVFSANYGYTF

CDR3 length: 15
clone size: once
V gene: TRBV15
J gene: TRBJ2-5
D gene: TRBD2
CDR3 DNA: TGTGCCACCAGCGCCCAGAGGACTAGAGAGGGGACCCAGTACTTC
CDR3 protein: CATSAQRTREGTQYF

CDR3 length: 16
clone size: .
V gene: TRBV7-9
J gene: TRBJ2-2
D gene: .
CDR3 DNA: TGTGCCAGCAGCTTTTCCCCGACAGGGAGGCCCGGGGAGCTGTTTTTT
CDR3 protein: CASSFSPTGRPGELFF

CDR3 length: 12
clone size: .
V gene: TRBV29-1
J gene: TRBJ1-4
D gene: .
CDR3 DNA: TGCAGCGCCACGGACAGTTATGAAAAACTGTTTTTT
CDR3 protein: CSATDSYEKLFF

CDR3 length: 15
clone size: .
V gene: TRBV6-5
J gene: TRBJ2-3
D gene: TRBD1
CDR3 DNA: TGTGCCAGCAGTTATCGGACAGGGGACGGGGATACGCAGTATTTT
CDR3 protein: CASSYRTGDGDTQYF

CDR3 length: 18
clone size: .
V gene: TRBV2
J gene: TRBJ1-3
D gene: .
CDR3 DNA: TGTGCCAGCAGCGGGGAGGGATCTACGAGGCCCTCTGGAAACACCATATATTTT
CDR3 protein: CASSGEGSTRPSGNTIYF

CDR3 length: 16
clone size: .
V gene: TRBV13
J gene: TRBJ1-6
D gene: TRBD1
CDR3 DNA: TGTGCCAGCAGCACTGGGGTGGGACAGGGATTGTCACCCCTCCACTTT
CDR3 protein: CASSTGVGQGLSPLHF

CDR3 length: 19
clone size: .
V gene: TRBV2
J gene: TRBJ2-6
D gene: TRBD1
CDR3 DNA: TGTGCCAGCAGGCTCCCTCCGGGACAGGGGTCGTATGGGGCCAACGTCCTGACTTTC
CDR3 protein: CASRLPPGQGSYGANVLTF

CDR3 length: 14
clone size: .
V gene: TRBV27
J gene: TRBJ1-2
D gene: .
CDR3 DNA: TGTGCCACCGCCCCGCGGGGCTCCCCTAACGGCTACACCTTC
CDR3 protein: CATAPRGSPNGYTF

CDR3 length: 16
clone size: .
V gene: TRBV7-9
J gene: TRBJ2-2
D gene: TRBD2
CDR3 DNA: TGTGCCAGCAGCCGTCCGCGGGGGGAAAACACCGGGGAGCTGTTTTTT
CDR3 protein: CASSRPRGENTGELFF

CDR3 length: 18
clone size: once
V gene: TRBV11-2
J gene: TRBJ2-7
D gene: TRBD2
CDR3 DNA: TGTGCCAGCAGCTTAAATTTGGGACTAGCGGGATACGCCTACGAGCAGTACTTC
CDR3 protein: CASSLNLGLAGYAYEQYF

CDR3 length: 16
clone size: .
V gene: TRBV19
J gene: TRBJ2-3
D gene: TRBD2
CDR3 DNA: TGTGCCAGTAGTATTACTAGCGGGGAGTATCTAGATACGCAGTATTTT
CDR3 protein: CASSITSGEYLDTQYF